This entry features one TCR beta chain sequence. This sample was included in a study of blood T cell repertoires in COVID-19. Study overall: Acute and convalescent COVID-19 specimens originated in the United States, Italy and Spain. From T cells, B-cell-depleted T cells, or PBMCs came the material, which was cDNA or gDNA.

Source study methods: Nucleated cell number was recorded as an estimate derived from reference gene primer amplification. The assay was immunoSEQ multiplex PCR, and TCRdb's table has in-frame clones only and misses some. For V, J and clone size, that table is used; D and trimming come from the DNA. Here the sample spans roughly 100,000 clones, about 85% being singletons. The germline V gene has CDR1 GTSNPN and CDR2 SVGIG (reference sequence). There are 13 residues in the CDR3. V lost 4 bases and J lost 2, with 9 bases in between. The sequenced sample was peripheral blood. The receptor comes from a man in his forties or fifties with acute or convalescent COVID-19. The gene calls are TRBV30 and TRBJ1-3; no clear D. The DNA of the CDR3 is TGTGCCTGGATGAGAGGTACTGGAAACACCATATATTTT. Protein: CAWMRGTGNTIYF.